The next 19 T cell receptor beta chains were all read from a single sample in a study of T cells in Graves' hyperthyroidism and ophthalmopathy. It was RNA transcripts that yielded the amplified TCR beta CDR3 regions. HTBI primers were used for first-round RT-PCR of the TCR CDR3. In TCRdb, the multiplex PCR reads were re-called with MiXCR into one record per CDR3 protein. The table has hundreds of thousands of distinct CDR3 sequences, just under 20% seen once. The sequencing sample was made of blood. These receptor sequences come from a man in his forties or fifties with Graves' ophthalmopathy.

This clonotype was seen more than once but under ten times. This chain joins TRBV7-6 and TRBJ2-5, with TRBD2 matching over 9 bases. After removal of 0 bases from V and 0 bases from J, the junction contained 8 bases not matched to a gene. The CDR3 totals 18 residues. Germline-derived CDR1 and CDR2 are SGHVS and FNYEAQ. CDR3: CASSLAIAGALYQETQYF. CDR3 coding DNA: TGTGCCAGCAGCTTAGCTATAGCGGGGGCCTTGTACCAAGAGACCCAGTACTTC.

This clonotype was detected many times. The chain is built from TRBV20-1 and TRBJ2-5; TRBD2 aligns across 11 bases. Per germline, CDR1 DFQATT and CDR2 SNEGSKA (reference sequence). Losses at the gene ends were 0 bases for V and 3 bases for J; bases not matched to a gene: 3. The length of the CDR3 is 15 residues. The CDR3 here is CSAREASGRKETQYF. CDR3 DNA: TGCAGTGCTAGAGAGGCTAGCGGGAGGAAAGAGACCCAGTACTTC.

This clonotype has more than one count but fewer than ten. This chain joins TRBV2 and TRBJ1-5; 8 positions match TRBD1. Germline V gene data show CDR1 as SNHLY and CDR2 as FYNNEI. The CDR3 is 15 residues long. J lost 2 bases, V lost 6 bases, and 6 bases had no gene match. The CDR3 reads CASRRTGIGNQPQHF. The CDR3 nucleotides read TGTGCCAGCAGGCGGACAGGGATTGGCAATCAGCCCCAGCATTTT.

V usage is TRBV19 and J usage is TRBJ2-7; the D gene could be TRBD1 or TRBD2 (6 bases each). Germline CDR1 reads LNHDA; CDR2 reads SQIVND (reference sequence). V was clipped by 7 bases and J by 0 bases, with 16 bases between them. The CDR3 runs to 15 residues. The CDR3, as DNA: TGTGCCAGTACCCCATCATGGGGGGCCTCCTACGAGCAGTACTTC. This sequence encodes CASTPSWGASYEQYF.

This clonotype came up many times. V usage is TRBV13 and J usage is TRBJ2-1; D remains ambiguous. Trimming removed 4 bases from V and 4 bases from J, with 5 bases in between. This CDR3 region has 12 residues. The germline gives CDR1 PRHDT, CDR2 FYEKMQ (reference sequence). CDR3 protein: CASSSVYNEQFF. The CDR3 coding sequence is TGTGCCAGCAGCTCCGTTTACAATGAGCAGTTCTTC. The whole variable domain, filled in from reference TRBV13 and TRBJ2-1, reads AAGVIQSPRHLIKEKRETATLKCYPIPRHDTVYWYQQGPGQDPQFLISFYEKMQSDKGSIPDRFSAQQFSDYHSELNMSSLELGDSALYFCASSSVYNEQFFGPGTRLTVL.

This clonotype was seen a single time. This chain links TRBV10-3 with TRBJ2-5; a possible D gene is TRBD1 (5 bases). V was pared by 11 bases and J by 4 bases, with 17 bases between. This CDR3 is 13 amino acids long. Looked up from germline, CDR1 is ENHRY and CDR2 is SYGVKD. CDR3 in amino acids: CAARAGIGETQYF. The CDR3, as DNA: TGTGCCGCCCGGGCAGGGATAGGAGAGACCCAGTACTTC.

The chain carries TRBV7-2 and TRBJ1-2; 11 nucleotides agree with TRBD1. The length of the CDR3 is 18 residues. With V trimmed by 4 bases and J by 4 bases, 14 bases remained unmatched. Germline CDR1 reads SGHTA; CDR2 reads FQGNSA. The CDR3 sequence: CASSYIAARDRGSYGYTF. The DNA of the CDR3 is TGTGCCAGCAGCTACATCGCGGCCCGGGACAGGGGGTCCTATGGCTACACCTTC.

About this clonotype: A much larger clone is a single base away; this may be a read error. CDR3 residues: CASSYSTNEQYF. DNA of the CDR3: TGCGCCAGCAGCTACAGTACCAATGAGCAGTACTTC. The rearrangement joins TRBV5-1 to TRBJ2-7, with unresolved D. Trimming pared 3 bases from V and 7 bases from J, leaving 11 bases between. The V gene's germline CDR1 is SGHRS and CDR2 YFSETQ. The CDR3 loop spans 12 amino acids.

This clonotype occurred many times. The chain's CDR3 is CASTKGGTEAFF. CDR3 in DNA: TGTGCCAGTACGAAGGGTGGTACTGAAGCTTTCTTT. The chain links TRBV12-3 or TRBV12-4 to TRBJ1-1; D unclear. V lost 9 bases to trimming and J lost 5 bases, with 13 bases between them. The CDR3 loop spans 12 amino acids.

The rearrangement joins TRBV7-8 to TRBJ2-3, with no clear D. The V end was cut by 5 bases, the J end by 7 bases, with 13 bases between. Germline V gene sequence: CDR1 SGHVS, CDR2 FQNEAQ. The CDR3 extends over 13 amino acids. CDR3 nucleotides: TGTGCCAGCAGCCGGATCCCTCACAATACGCAGTATTTT. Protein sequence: CASSRIPHNTQYF.

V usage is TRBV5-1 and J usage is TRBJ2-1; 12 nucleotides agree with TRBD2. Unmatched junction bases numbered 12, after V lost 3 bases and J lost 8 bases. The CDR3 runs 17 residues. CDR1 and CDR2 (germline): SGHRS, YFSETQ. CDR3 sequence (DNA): TGCGCCAGCAGCTCGGTTGTGACTAGCGGGAGAGGGCATGAGCAGTTCTTC. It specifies CASSSVVTSGRGHEQFF.

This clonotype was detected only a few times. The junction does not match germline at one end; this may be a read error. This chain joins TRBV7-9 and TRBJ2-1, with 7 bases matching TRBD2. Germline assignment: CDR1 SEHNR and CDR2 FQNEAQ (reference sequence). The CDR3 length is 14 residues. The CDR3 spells CASSLAVSYNEQFF. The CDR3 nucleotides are TGTGCCAGCAGCCTAGCGGTAAGCTACAATGAGCAGTTCTTC. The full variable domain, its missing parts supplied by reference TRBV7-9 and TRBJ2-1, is DTGVSQNPRHKITKRGQNVTFRCDPISEHNRLYWYRQTLGQGPEFLTYFQNEAQLEKSRLLSDRFSAERPKGSFSTLEIQRTEQGDSAMYLCASSLAVSYNEQFFGPGTRLTVL.

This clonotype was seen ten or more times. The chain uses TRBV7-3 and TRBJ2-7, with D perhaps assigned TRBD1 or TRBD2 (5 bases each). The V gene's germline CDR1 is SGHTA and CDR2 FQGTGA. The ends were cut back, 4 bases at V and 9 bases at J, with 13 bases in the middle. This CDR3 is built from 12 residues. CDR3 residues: CASSSGTDVQYF. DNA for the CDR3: TGTGCCAGCAGCTCGGGGACGGACGTGCAGTACTTC.

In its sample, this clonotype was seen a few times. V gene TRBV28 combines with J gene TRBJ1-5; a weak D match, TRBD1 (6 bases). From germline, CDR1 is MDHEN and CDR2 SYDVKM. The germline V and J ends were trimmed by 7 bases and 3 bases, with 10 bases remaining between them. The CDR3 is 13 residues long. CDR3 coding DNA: TGTGCCAGCACGGGGGCTCACAATCAGCCCCAGCATTTT. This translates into CASTGAHNQPQHF.

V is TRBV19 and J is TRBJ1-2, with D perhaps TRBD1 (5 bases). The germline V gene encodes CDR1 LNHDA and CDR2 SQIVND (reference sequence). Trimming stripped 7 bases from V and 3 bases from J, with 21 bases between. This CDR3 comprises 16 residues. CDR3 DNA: TGTGCCAGTATTGGAATCTTGGGGGGGACTGACTATGGCTACACCTTC. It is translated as CASIGILGGTDYGYTF.

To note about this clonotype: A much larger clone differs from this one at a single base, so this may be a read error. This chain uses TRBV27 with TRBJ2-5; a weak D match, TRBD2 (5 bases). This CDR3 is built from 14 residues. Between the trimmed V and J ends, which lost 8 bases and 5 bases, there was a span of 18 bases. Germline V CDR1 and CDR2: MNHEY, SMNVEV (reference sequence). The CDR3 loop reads CASGPLTKLETQYF. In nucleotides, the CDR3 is TGTGCCAGCGGTCCACTGACTAAGTTGGAGACCCAGTACTTC.

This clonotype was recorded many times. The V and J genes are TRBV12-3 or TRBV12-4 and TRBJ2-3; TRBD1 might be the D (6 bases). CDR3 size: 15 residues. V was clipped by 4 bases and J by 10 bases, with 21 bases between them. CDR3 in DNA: TGTGCCAGCAGTTCAGGGATAGGGGGTTTGAGGTCGCAGTATTTT. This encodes CASSSGIGGLRSQYF.

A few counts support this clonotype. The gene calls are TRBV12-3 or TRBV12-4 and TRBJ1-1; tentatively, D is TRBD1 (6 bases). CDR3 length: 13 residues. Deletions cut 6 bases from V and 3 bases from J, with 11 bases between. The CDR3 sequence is CASSHRAYTEAFF. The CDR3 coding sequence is TGTGCCAGCAGCCACAGGGCTTACACTGAAGCTTTCTTT.

The CDR3 DNA is TGCAGTGCTAAGGAACCTAGCACAGATACGCAGTATTTT. Amino acid sequence: CSAKEPSTDTQYF. This chain joins TRBV20-1 and TRBJ2-3, with D hard to call. V was shortened by 4 bases and J by 0 bases, with 8 bases between the two germline ends. Germline assignment: CDR1 DFQATT and CDR2 SNEGSKA (reference sequence). The CDR3 covers 13 residues.